Below, 8 T cell receptor beta chains from the same sample are listed, as sequenced in a study of T cell responses to AZD1222 COVID-19 vaccine. TCRdb's table, derived via immunoSEQ multiplex PCR, lists solely in-frame clones and lacks some. Of approximately 140,000 clones in the sample, more than 75% were seen once. The specimen comprised peripheral blood, sampled on day 0 of MenACWY control vaccination. These receptors all stem from an adult in good health.

The rearrangement uses TRBV19 and TRBJ1-2; 7 nucleotides agree with TRBD1. The CDR3 spans 15 residues. The junction had 8 bases not matched to a gene; V was cut back by 7 bases and J by 0 bases. Germline assignment: CDR1 LNHDA and CDR2 SQIVND (reference sequence). In nucleotides, the CDR3 is TGTGCCAGTACCAGGACAGGATCGACTAACTATGGCTACACCTTC. As protein: CASTRTGSTNYGYTF.

The chain joins TRBV18 to TRBJ1-2; 10 bases line up with TRBD1. The CDR3 contains 15 residues. Germline trimming cut 3 bases from V and 4 bases from J; bases unmatched to any gene: 5. Germline V gives CDR1 KGHSH, CDR2 LQKENI. The CDR3 region is CASSPGQGGSYGYTF. In nucleotides, the CDR3 is TGTGCCAGCTCACCTGGACAGGGGGGTAGCTATGGCTACACCTTC. The full variable domain, rest sourced from reference TRBV18 and TRBJ1-2, is NAGVMQNPRHLVRRRGQEARLRCSPMKGHSHVYWYRQLPEEGLKFMVYLQKENIIDESGMPKERFSAEFPKEGPSILRIQQVVRGDSAAYFCASSPGQGGSYGYTFGSGTRLTVV.

This chain joins TRBV12-3 or TRBV12-4 and TRBJ1-2; D possibly corresponds to TRBD1 (6 bases). V shed 7 bases and J shed 2 bases, with 11 bases lying between them. This CDR3 contains 13 residues. For the CDR3, the DNA is TGTGCCAGCACCCCCGGACAGAACTATGGCTACACCTTC. It specifies CASTPGQNYGYTF.

The gene calls are TRBV10-3 and TRBJ1-3; D call uncertain. Per the germline V gene, CDR1 is ENHRY and CDR2 is SYGVKD. CDR3 length equals 12 residues. The V and J ends lost 3 bases and 4 bases respectively, with 4 bases between them. Written as DNA, the CDR3 is TGTGCCATCAGTGAATACGGAAACACCATATATTTT. Amino acid sequence: CAISEYGNTIYF.

CDR3 residues: CASSQLTGNNSPLHF. The CDR3 DNA follows: TGTGCCAGCAGCCAGTTGACAGGGAATAATTCACCCCTCCACTTT. This chain uses TRBV5-5 with TRBJ1-6; TRBD1 matches at 7 bases. Per the germline V gene, CDR1 is SGHKS and CDR2 is YYEKEE (reference sequence). J lost 5 bases, V lost 4 bases, and 6 bases had no gene match. This CDR3 comprises 15 residues.

This clone was seen just once. The chain has TRBV6-5 and TRBJ1-2, with D hard to call. The CDR3 sequence is 14 residues long. The V and J ends lost 0 bases and 5 bases respectively, with 10 bases between them. Germline values: CDR1 MNHEY, CDR2 SVGAGI. The CDR3 DNA reads as TGTGCCAGCAGTTACTCTCCCCTGGAATATGGCTACACCTTC. Its protein product is CASSYSPLEYGYTF.

The genes are TRBV6-5 and TRBJ2-7, with TRBD1 identical over 9 bases. Germline V lookup: CDR1 MNHEY, CDR2 SVGAGI. CDR3 size: 15 residues. V shed 0 bases and J 4 bases; nucleotides not matched to a gene: 4. CDR3 sequence reads: CASSYSKDRGYEQYF. The CDR3 DNA follows: TGTGCCAGCAGTTACTCGAAGGACAGGGGTTACGAGCAGTACTTC.

The chain couples TRBV3-1 (or the pseudogene TRBV3-2) to TRBJ2-5, with unresolved D. The germline V and J ends were trimmed by 3 bases and 4 bases, with 12 bases remaining between them. Germline V lookup: CDR1 LGHDT, CDR2 YNNKEL (reference sequence). The CDR3 extends over 14 amino acids. CDR3 nucleotides: TGTGCCAGCAGCCATCCCGACCGGCGAGAGACCCAGTACTTC. Amino acid sequence: CASSHPDRRETQYF.